The 25 T cell receptor beta chains reported below all come from one sample, sequenced in a study of cytomegalovirus exposure and HLA in healthy donors (dated by TCRdb to the late 2010s). Libraries were built with the immunoSEQ multiplex PCR assay. A mixture of 60 forward primers for TCR Vbeta segments and 13 reverse primers for TCR Jbeta segments was used in the multiplex PCR. What TCRdb holds here is the immuneACCESS table cut down to in-frame rearrangements. Part of the clones is not present; checked against another copy, under half of the missing clones reflect an unresolved V gene, and the others are unexplained. This sample gives about 150,000 clones in total; approximately 80% of them show up just once. The ten largest account for approximately 15% of the sample. Sequencing used PBMCs. The source is a woman between 40 and 55 years old in good health and CMV-seronegative.

This clone was found a few times. The chain links TRBV11-1 to TRBJ2-3; a weak D match, TRBD1 (5 bases). Germline assignment: CDR1 SGHAT and CDR2 FQDESV (reference sequence). CDR3 length equals 14 residues. V was cut by 5 bases and J by 4 bases, with 13 bases left in between. CDR3 in amino acids: CASSQFGRADTQYF. In DNA, the CDR3 is TGTGCCAGCAGCCAGTTCGGCAGGGCAGATACGCAGTATTTT.

The chain recombines TRBV5-4 with TRBJ1-1; 7 positions match TRBD1. Germline CDR1 SGHNT, CDR2 YYREEE (reference sequence). J was trimmed by 9 bases and V by 0 bases; bases with no gene match: 8. This CDR3 comprises 14 residues. DNA of the CDR3: TGTGCCAGCAGCTTGGTCGGGCAACAGGGGAAAGCTTTCTTT. This translates into CASSLVGQQGKAFF.

This chain connects TRBV5-1 to TRBJ2-3; 8 bases map to TRBD1. CDR1 SGHRS and CDR2 YFSETQ come from the germline V gene. The junction had 1 base not matched to a gene; V was cut back by 0 bases and J by 1 base. The CDR3 covers 15 residues. CDR3 sequence reads: CASSLEGQGTDTQYF. In DNA form, the CDR3 reads TGCGCCAGCAGCTTGGAGGGACAGGGCACAGATACGCAGTATTTT.

V is TRBV2 and J is TRBJ2-7; perhaps TRBD2 as D (5 bases). Looked up from germline, CDR1 is SNHLY and CDR2 is FYNNEI. V was clipped by 5 bases and J by 5 bases, with 16 bases between them. The CDR3 consists of 14 residues. The CDR3 loop is CASSLEGLRNEQYF. CDR3 nucleotides: TGTGCCAGCAGTCTAGAGGGCCTGAGGAACGAGCAGTACTTC.

V and J are TRBV6-6 and TRBJ1-1; D is undetermined. This CDR3 has 12 amino acids. V was pared by 0 bases and J by 4 bases, with 3 bases between. Germline loops: CDR1 MNHNY, CDR2 SVGAGI (reference sequence). CDR3 nucleotide sequence: TGTGCCAGCAGTTACTCCCTCACTGAAGCTTTCTTT. This encodes CASSYSLTEAFF.

This clone appeared once. The chain joins TRBV19 to TRBJ2-3; unclear D gene. CDR3 size: 13 residues. Looked up from germline, CDR1 is LNHDA and CDR2 is SQIVND (reference sequence). V lost 3 bases to trimming and J lost 4 bases, with 8 bases between them. Written as DNA, the CDR3 is TGTGCCAGTAGTATTCGACATCCAGATACGCAGTATTTT. It is translated as CASSIRHPDTQYF. The whole variable domain, remainder taken from reference TRBV19 and TRBJ2-3, is DGGITQSPKYLFRKEGQNVTLSCEQNLNHDAMYWYRQDPGQGLRLIYYSQIVNDFQKGDIAEGYSVSREKKESFPLTVTSAQKNPTAFYLCASSIRHPDTQYFGPGTRLTVL.

The count of this clone is one. This chain connects TRBV2 to TRBJ2-1; D is undetermined. The CDR3 spans 12 residues. Trimming removed 7 bases from V and 1 base from J, with 5 bases in between. CDR1 is SNHLY and CDR2 is FYNNEI in the germline V gene. The DNA for the CDR3 is TGTGCCAGCATAGAATCCTACAATGAGCAGTTCTTC. As protein: CASIESYNEQFF.

The chain links TRBV7-8 to TRBJ2-1; D might be TRBD2 (6 bases). With 6 bases removed from V and 4 bases from J, the gap between germline ends came to 19 bases. This CDR3 has 16 residues. Germline V gene data show CDR1 as SGHVS and CDR2 as FQNEAQ. Here the CDR3 DNA reads TGTGCCAGCAGTCGCCTCGGGGGAGAACCGTACAATGAGCAGTTCTTC. Residues: CASSRLGGEPYNEQFF.

CDR3 amino acids: CASSTGQSKNEQFF. Written as DNA, the CDR3 is TGTGCCAGTAGTACGGGACAGAGCAAAAATGAGCAGTTCTTC. The V and J genes are TRBV19 and TRBJ2-1; 7 bases align to TRBD1. Germline trimming cut 4 bases from V and 7 bases from J; bases unmatched to any gene: 7. The CDR3 totals 14 residues. The germline gives CDR1 LNHDA, CDR2 SQIVND (reference sequence).

The gene calls are TRBV5-1 and TRBJ2-7; D is uncertain. Germline V gene sequence: CDR1 SGHRS, CDR2 YFSETQ. The CDR3 is 14 residues long. V gave up 2 bases and J gave up 0 bases, with 9 bases separating them. Here the CDR3 DNA reads TGCGCCAGCAGCTTCGAGGTTACCTCCTACGAGCAGTACTTC. This gives the protein CASSFEVTSYEQYF.

The V and J genes are TRBV11-3 and TRBJ2-5, with D possibly TRBD1 on 6 matching bases. Trimming pared 1 base from V and 3 bases from J, leaving 9 bases between. CDR1 SGHNT and CDR2 YENEEA come from the germline V gene. This CDR3 comprises 14 residues. The CDR3 coding sequence is TGTGCCAGCAGCTTAGGGACAGACAAAGAGACCCAGTACTTC. This codes for CASSLGTDKETQYF.

On this clone: The junction and the germline gene differ at one end; a read error may be behind it. The V call is TRBV7-9, the J call TRBJ2-3, with 9 bases identical to TRBD2. This CDR3 comprises 17 residues. Looked up from germline, CDR1 is SEHNR and CDR2 is FQNEAQ (reference sequence). The CDR3, as DNA: TGTTCCAGCAGCCACCTGGGTAGCGGGAGAGTCCTAGATACGCAGTATTTT. This gives the protein CSSSHLGSGRVLDTQYF. Full variable domain (missing parts from reference TRBV7-9 and TRBJ2-3): DTGVSQNPRHKITKRGQNVTFRCDPISEHNRLYWYRQTLGQGPEFLTYFQNEAQLEKSRLLSDRFSAERPKGSFSTLEIQRTEQGDSAMYLCSSSHLGSGRVLDTQYFGPGTRLTVL.

In its sample, this clone was seen a few times. The chain has TRBV28 and TRBJ2-1, with 8 bases identical to TRBD2. Germline trimming cut 2 bases from V and 0 bases from J; bases unmatched to any gene: 6. Germline V gene data show CDR1 as MDHEN and CDR2 as SYDVKM. The CDR3 extends over 17 amino acids. Written as DNA, the CDR3 is TGTGCCAGCAGTTTACCCTTACTAGCGGTCTCCTACAATGAGCAGTTCTTC. Protein: CASSLPLLAVSYNEQFF.

Here the CDR3 DNA reads TGTGCCAGCAGCTTAGACGGGTTAGAAGCTGGGGCCAACGTCCTGACTTTC. This encodes CASSLDGLEAGANVLTF. This chain links TRBV11-3 with TRBJ2-6; unclear D gene. The CDR3 spans 17 residues. V was shortened by 0 bases and J by 2 bases, with 11 bases between the two germline ends. Germline CDR1 and CDR2: SGHNT and YENEEA.

V is TRBV30 and J is TRBJ1-6; no clear D. V lost 2 bases to trimming and J lost 10 bases, with 15 bases between them. CDR3 size: 14 residues. CDR1 and CDR2 from the germline V gene are GTSNPN and SVGIG (reference sequence). The CDR3 DNA follows: TGTGCCTGGAGTTCCGGACTTCTTAGATCACCCCTCCACTTT. It yields the protein CAWSSGLLRSPLHF. Combining the CDR3 with reference TRBV30 and TRBJ1-6 gives the whole variable domain SQTIHQWPATLVQPVGSPLSLECTVEGTSNPNLYWYRQAAGRGLQLLFYSVGIGQISSEVPQNLSASRPQDRQFILSSKKLLLSDSGFYLCAWSSGLLRSPLHFGNGTRLTVT.

This chain connects TRBV2 to TRBJ2-1; D unresolved. Between the trimmed V and J ends, which lost 7 bases and 5 bases, there was a span of 12 bases. Germline V gene lookup returns CDR1 SNHLY and CDR2 FYNNEI. The CDR3 totals 13 residues. DNA of the CDR3: TGTGCCAGCAATCAAGACTGGGACAATGAGCAGTTCTTC. This gives the protein CASNQDWDNEQFF.

The J gene is TRBJ1-1, the V gene TRBV7-9; D is unclear. Between the trimmed V and J ends, which lost 1 base and 5 bases, there was a span of 11 bases. The CDR3 loop spans 14 amino acids. Germline lookup yields CDR1 SEHNR and CDR2 FQNEAQ (reference sequence). CDR3 region: CASSLETRQTEAFF. Here the CDR3 DNA reads TGTGCCAGCAGCTTAGAGACAAGGCAGACTGAAGCTTTCTTT.

This clone came up once. The V and J genes are TRBV5-4 and TRBJ2-7; 10 positions agree with TRBD1. Germline CDR1 reads SGHNT; CDR2 reads YYREEE (reference sequence). The CDR3 is made up of 16 amino acids. Trimming cost V 0 bases and J 5 bases; bases outside gene matches: 8. The CDR3 nucleotides are TGTGCCAGCAGCTTGGGGGGACAGGGGATTTTCCACGAGCAGTACTTC. Amino acids: CASSLGGQGIFHEQYF. The entire variable domain, with the rest obtained from reference TRBV5-4 and TRBJ2-7, is as follows: ETGVTQSPTHLIKTRGQQVTLRCSSQSGHNTVSWYQQALGQGPQFIFQYYREEENGRGNFPPRFSGLQFPNYSSELNVNALELDDSALYLCASSLGGQGIFHEQYFGPGTRLTVT.

The chain links TRBV28 to TRBJ2-7, with D possibly matching TRBD1 (6 bases). This CDR3 comprises 15 residues. Germline CDR1 and CDR2: MDHEN and SYDVKM. Between the trimmed V and J ends, which lost 3 bases and 4 bases, there was a span of 16 bases. The CDR3: CASSLGRRGGYEQYF. The CDR3 DNA follows: TGTGCCAGCAGTTTGGGCCGCAGGGGCGGATACGAGCAGTACTTC.

The genes are TRBV6-5 and TRBJ2-6; D unclear. Per the germline V gene, CDR1 is MNHEY and CDR2 is SVGAGI. The CDR3 totals 12 residues. Trimming took off 9 bases at V and 0 bases at J, with 3 bases between the two ends. The CDR3 sequence is CASSSGANVLTF. DNA of the CDR3: TGTGCCAGTAGCTCTGGGGCCAACGTCCTGACTTTC.

The V call is TRBV15, the J call TRBJ2-7; D not resolved. With 3 bases removed from V and 6 bases from J, the gap between germline ends came to 21 bases. The CDR3 has 16 residues. From germline, CDR1 is LNHNV and CDR2 YYDKDF (reference sequence). The CDR3 sequence: CATSRAAAPESGEQYF. The CDR3 DNA sequence: TGTGCCACCAGCAGGGCGGCGGCACCCGAGTCGGGCGAGCAGTACTTC.

This clone was counted once. The gene calls are TRBV7-2 and TRBJ2-3; 11 bases are a match to TRBD2. The CDR3 totals 16 residues. CDR1 SGHTA and CDR2 FQGNSA come from the germline V gene. Trimming took 3 bases from V and 2 from J; bases not matched to a gene: 4. CDR3: CASSFSGGALTDTQYF. The CDR3 DNA sequence: TGTGCCAGCAGCTTTAGCGGGGGGGCCCTCACAGATACGCAGTATTTT.

This clone has at least ten counts. This chain connects TRBV6-5 to TRBJ1-2; D might be TRBD1 (6 bases). Trimming pared 4 bases from V and 9 bases from J, leaving 15 bases between. The CDR3 length is 13 residues. Germline CDR1 is MNHEY and CDR2 is SVGAGI. The CDR3 loop is CASSFGLRGSYTF. The CDR3 DNA reads as TGTGCCAGCAGTTTTGGCCTAAGGGGGAGCTACACCTTC.

The chain combines TRBV27 with TRBJ1-4, with D possibly matching TRBD1 (5 bases). The CDR3 covers 14 residues. Between the trimmed V and J ends, which lost 7 bases and 0 bases, there was a span of 9 bases. CDR1 and CDR2 from the germline V gene are MNHEY and SMNVEV (reference sequence). The CDR3 loop is CASKLGATNEKLFF. CDR3 DNA: TGTGCCAGCAAATTAGGGGCAACTAATGAAAAACTGTTTTTT.

This chain links TRBV5-1 with TRBJ1-1; D not certain. The CDR3 sequence is 14 residues long. CDR1 SGHRS and CDR2 YFSETQ come from the germline V gene. V lost 0 bases to trimming and J lost 1 base, with 7 bases between them. The CDR3 loop reads CASSLGHSNTEAFF. The CDR3 DNA reads TGCGCCAGCAGCTTGGGACACTCGAACACTGAAGCTTTCTTT.